Included here is one TCR beta chain sequence, with context. Sequenced by immunoSEQ multiplex PCR; TCRdb stores in-frame clones only, minus some. The top ten hold around 13% of the sample, which has fewer than 600,000 clones, roughly 79% seen once. The sample is drawn from a study of shared clonotypes between healthy human individuals. The ends were cut back, 0 bases at V and 0 bases at J, with 3 bases in the middle. The CDR3 is made up of 14 amino acids. In germline, CDR1 is SGHVS, CDR2 FNYEAQ. Specimen: PBMCs. The receptor was derived from a woman aged 40 to 50 in good health. Some clones in this sample may be carry-over from other donors' samples. The chain has TRBV7-6 and TRBJ1-3; D remains ambiguous. The CDR3 protein is CASSLAHSGNTIYF. In DNA form, the CDR3 reads TGTGCCAGCAGCTTAGCCCACTCTGGAAACACCATATATTTT. Filled out from reference TRBV7-6 and TRBJ1-3, the complete variable domain reads GAGVSQSPRYKVTKRGQDVALRCDPISGHVSLYWYRQALGQGPEFLTYFNYEAQQDKSGLPNDRFSAERPEGSISTLTIQRTEQRDSAMYRCASSLAHSGNTIYFGEGSWLTVV.